Sequencing of this T cell receptor (beta chain) was carried out in a study of identical twins. Points from the study as a whole: For out-of-frame alpha sequences shared by twins, low generation probability was in excess.

This clonotype has only one observation. Its antigen is as yet unknown. Addition of a universal primer site occurred through template switching, and cDNA carried unique molecular identifiers. Using its own MiXCR run on the 5' RACE reads, TCRdb lists one record per CDR3 protein. The repertoire holds 1.5 million to 2 million distinct CDR3 sequences, less than 35% seen once, with approximately 0.29% in the top ten. Trimming cost V 5 bases and J 8 bases, with 9 bases left between them. Per the germline V gene, CDR1 is DFQATT and CDR2 is SNEGSKA (reference sequence). This CDR3 is built from 11 residues. The gene calls are TRBV20-1 and TRBJ1-4, with D uncertain. This receptor was identified in a newborn girl in good health. The sequenced material came from cord blood. The CDR3 protein is CSAAQGEKLFF. CDR3 coding DNA: TGCAGTGCTGCCCAAGGGGAAAAACTGTTTTTT.